The rows below give T cell receptor beta chains drawn from one sample of a study of T-cell memory formation after mild COVID-19. From the 5' RACE reads, TCRdb called clonotypes with MiXCR, one entry per CDR3 protein. The sample includes 150,000 to 200,000 distinct CDR3 sequences, 16% of them seen just once. Sequenced sample: PBMCs or a T cell subset sorted from them (not recorded which). These receptors came from an adult woman who had mild COVID-19 (a few samples of this study predate the infection). Cell type and time point are not known. Each CDR3 is given with its conserved first and last residue. Fields, in order: D gene, clone size, J gene, V gene, CDR3 protein, CDR3 DNA. The D gene is left open where the match is weak. Size values are once, few and many counts, or a class for expanded clones, and some rows have none.

d_call: TRBD1
clone_size: NA
j_call: TRBJ1-2
v_call: TRBV12-3/TRBV12-4
cdr3_aa: CASRRQGDGYGYTF
cdr3_nt: TGTGCCAGCAGGAGACAGGGTGACGGCTATGGCTACACCTTC

d_call: NA
clone_size: NA
j_call: TRBJ1-1
v_call: TRBV7-9
cdr3_aa: CASSLPGQTNTEAFF
cdr3_nt: TGTGCCAGCAGCCTCCCCGGACAGACGAACACTGAAGCTTTCTTT

d_call: NA
clone_size: few
j_call: TRBJ1-2
v_call: TRBV7-8
cdr3_aa: CASSEDTAYGYTF
cdr3_nt: TGTGCCAGCAGCGAAGATACAGCCTATGGCTACACCTTC

d_call: NA
clone_size: few
j_call: TRBJ2-1
v_call: TRBV18
cdr3_aa: CASSPYGIYNEQFF
cdr3_nt: TGTGCCAGCTCACCGTATGGTATTTACAATGAGCAGTTCTTC

d_call: NA
clone_size: NA
j_call: TRBJ2-1
v_call: TRBV20-1
cdr3_aa: CSASGASSYNEQFF
cdr3_nt: TGCAGTGCTAGCGGGGCAAGCTCCTACAATGAGCAGTTCTTC

d_call: NA
clone_size: NA
j_call: TRBJ1-2
v_call: TRBV30
cdr3_aa: CAWRRTLGYTF
cdr3_nt: TGTGCCTGGAGAAGGACCCTTGGCTACACCTTC

d_call: TRBD1
clone_size: many
j_call: TRBJ2-7
v_call: TRBV9
cdr3_aa: CASSATGQGRGEQYF
cdr3_nt: TGTGCCAGCAGCGCTACGGGACAGGGAAGGGGCGAGCAGTACTTC

d_call: NA
clone_size: few
j_call: TRBJ2-1
v_call: TRBV20-1
cdr3_aa: CSARIGGGGYNEQFF
cdr3_nt: TGCAGTGCTCGCATTGGGGGAGGCGGCTACAATGAGCAGTTCTTC

d_call: NA
clone_size: NA
j_call: TRBJ1-2
v_call: TRBV7-2
cdr3_aa: CASSYGTGTTSSYTF
cdr3_nt: TGTGCCAGCAGCTACGGGACCGGGACAACATCCTCCTACACCTTC

d_call: NA
clone_size: NA
j_call: TRBJ1-1
v_call: TRBV6-2/TRBV6-3
cdr3_aa: CASSSTGGNTEAFF
cdr3_nt: TGTGCCAGCAGTTCGACGGGGGGGAACACTGAAGCTTTCTTT

d_call: NA
clone_size: few
j_call: TRBJ2-4
v_call: TRBV12-3/TRBV12-4
cdr3_aa: CASSSSRVAKNIQYF
cdr3_nt: TGTGCCAGCAGTTCTAGCAGGGTAGCCAAAAACATTCAGTACTTC

d_call: NA
clone_size: once
j_call: TRBJ1-5
v_call: TRBV19
cdr3_aa: CASMSYSNQPQHF
cdr3_nt: TGTGCCAGTATGTCCTATAGCAATCAGCCCCAGCATTTT

d_call: TRBD2
clone_size: NA
j_call: TRBJ2-1
v_call: TRBV29-1
cdr3_aa: CSVGGTSETYNEQFF
cdr3_nt: TGCAGCGTTGGAGGGACTAGCGAAACCTACAATGAGCAGTTCTTC

d_call: NA
clone_size: few
j_call: TRBJ2-1
v_call: TRBV28
cdr3_aa: CASSPPSRNEQFF
cdr3_nt: TGTGCCAGCAGCCCTCCCTCGAGGAATGAGCAGTTCTTC

d_call: NA
clone_size: few
j_call: TRBJ2-7
v_call: TRBV4-2
cdr3_aa: CASSQAASANYEQYF
cdr3_nt: TGTGCCAGCAGCCAAGCAGCTAGCGCTAACTACGAGCAGTACTTC

d_call: TRBD2
clone_size: few
j_call: TRBJ2-1
v_call: TRBV20-1
cdr3_aa: CSASGLAGNKEQFF
cdr3_nt: TGCAGTGCCTCGGGACTAGCGGGAAACAAAGAGCAGTTCTTC

d_call: TRBD2
clone_size: NA
j_call: TRBJ2-1
v_call: TRBV24-1
cdr3_aa: CAIGYVLAGNNEQFF
cdr3_nt: TGTGCCATCGGTTATGTACTAGCGGGCAACAATGAGCAGTTCTTC

d_call: NA
clone_size: NA
j_call: TRBJ2-7
v_call: TRBV5-1
cdr3_aa: CASSLIPAREYEQYF
cdr3_nt: TGCGCCAGCAGCTTGATCCCGGCTAGGGAATACGAGCAGTACTTC

d_call: TRBD2
clone_size: few
j_call: TRBJ2-7
v_call: TRBV29-1
cdr3_aa: CSVEEVTSGSKQYF
cdr3_nt: TGCAGCGTTGAAGAAGTGACTAGCGGGAGTAAGCAGTACTTC

d_call: NA
clone_size: few
j_call: TRBJ1-2
v_call: TRBV7-9
cdr3_aa: CASSFPLYGYTF
cdr3_nt: TGTGCCAGCAGCTTCCCCTTATATGGCTACACCTTC

d_call: NA
clone_size: few
j_call: TRBJ2-5
v_call: TRBV9
cdr3_aa: CASSVAIAGATQETQYF
cdr3_nt: TGTGCCAGCAGCGTAGCTATAGCAGGGGCCACCCAAGAGACCCAGTACTTC

d_call: TRBD1
clone_size: few
j_call: TRBJ2-5
v_call: TRBV4-2
cdr3_aa: CASSLDREETQYF
cdr3_nt: TGTGCCAGCAGCCTAGACAGGGAAGAGACCCAGTACTTC

d_call: TRBD2
clone_size: many
j_call: TRBJ2-5
v_call: TRBV5-1
cdr3_aa: CASSSPSGQETQYF
cdr3_nt: TGCGCCAGCAGCTCACCTAGCGGTCAAGAGACCCAGTACTTC

d_call: NA
clone_size: NA
j_call: TRBJ2-5
v_call: TRBV4-1
cdr3_aa: CASSQGSARGPMETQYF
cdr3_nt: TGCGCCAGCAGCCAAGGGTCGGCGCGGGGGCCCATGGAGACCCAGTACTTC

d_call: NA
clone_size: few
j_call: TRBJ2-7
v_call: TRBV20-1
cdr3_aa: CSAKMGAYEQYF
cdr3_nt: TGCAGTGCTAAGATGGGGGCGTACGAGCAGTACTTC

d_call: NA
clone_size: NA
j_call: TRBJ1-6
v_call: TRBV12-3/TRBV12-4
cdr3_aa: CASSLGSSPLHF
cdr3_nt: TGTGCCAGCAGTTTAGGAAGTTCACCCCTCCACTTT

d_call: TRBD1
clone_size: NA
j_call: TRBJ2-7
v_call: TRBV2
cdr3_aa: CASRKGQRSYEQYF
cdr3_nt: TGTGCCAGCAGGAAGGGACAGCGTTCCTACGAGCAGTACTTC

d_call: NA
clone_size: many
j_call: TRBJ2-5
v_call: TRBV6-2/TRBV6-3
cdr3_aa: CASSRIHQETQYF
cdr3_nt: TGTGCCAGCAGTAGGATTCACCAAGAGACCCAGTACTTC

d_call: TRBD1
clone_size: NA
j_call: TRBJ1-2
v_call: TRBV5-1
cdr3_aa: CASRQGSDGYTF
cdr3_nt: TGCGCCAGTCGACAGGGAAGCGATGGCTACACCTTC

d_call: NA
clone_size: NA
j_call: TRBJ2-5
v_call: TRBV9
cdr3_aa: CASSGRGQETQYF
cdr3_nt: TGTGCCAGCAGCGGCAGGGGCCAAGAGACCCAGTACTTC

d_call: TRBD1
clone_size: NA
j_call: TRBJ1-2
v_call: TRBV6-1
cdr3_aa: CASSRGAGLPGQAKVNYGYTF
cdr3_nt: TGTGCCAGCAGTAGGGGAGCGGGTCTTCCGGGACAGGCAAAGGTTAACTATGGCTACACCTTC